The 24 T cell receptor beta chains in this list originate from one sample, sequenced in a study of CD8 T cells in ankylosing spondylitis. Each CDR3 protein gets one entry after TCRdb re-called the 5' RACE reads with MiXCR. This sample has about 90,000 distinct CDR3 sequences, with around 26% found just once. What was sequenced was blood, either unsorted or a sorted T cell fraction (not recorded which). These receptors were obtained from a male donor with ankylosing spondylitis or in good health (not recorded which).

CDR3 DNA sequence: TGCGCCAGCAGTGGGAGTAGGATGACAGATACGCAGTATTTT. Its protein product is CASSGSRMTDTQYF. The chain recombines TRBV10-2 with TRBJ2-3, with D hard to call. The V and J ends lost 4 bases and 3 bases respectively, with 11 bases between them. The CDR3 is 14 residues long. Germline CDR1 reads WSHSY; CDR2 reads SAAADI.

This clonotype has more than one count but fewer than ten. J is TRBJ2-1 and V is TRBV7-2; 9 bases fit TRBD2. This CDR3 has 16 residues. The trim removed 1 base at V and 6 bases at J, leaving 7 bases unmatched. The germline V gene has CDR1 SGHTA and CDR2 FQGNSA. As DNA, the CDR3 is TGTGCCAGCAGCTTAGTAGGCGGGGGGGCCCCCAATGAGCAGTTCTTC. This gives the protein CASSLVGGGAPNEQFF.

This clonotype was detected only a few times. The rearrangement uses TRBV2 and TRBJ1-4, with D unresolved. Trimming removed 8 bases at V and 0 bases at J, with 13 bases between. Germline CDR1 is SNHLY and CDR2 is FYNNEI. This CDR3 region has 15 residues. CDR3 region: CASESDGATNEKLFF. The CDR3 coding sequence is TGTGCCAGCGAATCCGACGGCGCAACTAATGAAAAACTGTTTTTT.

The chain employs TRBV20-1 and TRBJ2-5; a weak D match, TRBD2 (5 bases). Per the germline V gene, CDR1 is DFQATT and CDR2 is SNEGSKA (reference sequence). The ends were cut back, 0 bases at V and 5 bases at J, with 16 bases in the middle. The CDR3 extends over 15 amino acids. CDR3 sequence (DNA): TGCAGTGCTAGAGAGGGTCTAGCAAGGCTCGAGACCCAGTACTTC. It specifies CSAREGLARLETQYF.

The table lists this clonotype with many counts. The chain couples TRBV6-1 to TRBJ1-1; 7 bases align to TRBD1. Germline CDR1 is MNHNS and CDR2 is SASEGT. The CDR3 has 13 amino acids. Trimming took 5 bases from V and 8 from J; bases not matched to a gene: 8. The CDR3 protein is CASSKQAGGEAFF. The CDR3 DNA is TGTGCCAGCAGTAAACAAGCAGGGGGGGAAGCTTTCTTT.

The V and J genes are TRBV20-1 and TRBJ2-5; TRBD2 aligns across 11 bases. Trimming cost V 5 bases and J 6 bases; bases outside gene matches: 2. Germline V gives CDR1 DFQATT, CDR2 SNEGSKA (reference sequence). CDR3 length equals 12 residues. This CDR3 is CSALAGGQTQYF. CDR3 coding DNA: TGCAGTGCTCTAGCGGGAGGACAGACCCAGTACTTC.

The chain uses TRBV7-9 and TRBJ2-1; no firm D call. V was cut by 5 bases and J by 8 bases, with 25 bases left in between. The CDR3 has 17 residues. Germline CDR1 reads SEHNR; CDR2 reads FQNEAQ (reference sequence). CDR3 coding DNA: TGTGCCAGCAGCCCCAACTTTGGACCCCGTCGTTTGGATGAGCAGTTCTTC. It specifies CASSPNFGPRRLDEQFF.

A note on this clonotype: One end of the junction is discordant with germline, which a read error may explain. This chain uses TRBV20-1 with TRBJ1-1, with D possibly TRBD1 on 6 matching bases. This CDR3 is built from 12 residues. Germline V lookup: CDR1 DFQATT, CDR2 SNEGSKA (reference sequence). DNA for the CDR3: TGCAGTGCTACCCCCACACAGGGTGAAGTTTTCTTT. Amino acid sequence: CSATPTQGEVFF.

Many counts were recorded for this clonotype. The chain joins TRBV5-6 to TRBJ2-1, with a weak D call TRBD2 (6 bases). This CDR3 has 17 residues. Looked up from germline, CDR1 is SGHDT and CDR2 is YYEEEE. V shed 1 base and J shed 1 base, with 15 bases lying between them. The CDR3 region is CASSLSLSGPSYNEQFF. The CDR3 DNA is TGTGCCAGCAGCTTGTCGTTAAGCGGGCCATCCTACAATGAGCAGTTCTTC.

V usage is TRBV24-1 and J usage is TRBJ2-5; 8 bases match TRBD1. Germline assignment: CDR1 KGHDR and CDR2 SFDVKD. The CDR3 sequence is 16 residues long. V shed 0 bases, J shed 4 bases, and the junction held 6 bases outside the gene matches. CDR3 sequence reads: CATSDLPPTGGETQYF. CDR3 nucleotides: TGTGCCACCAGTGATTTGCCCCCAACAGGGGGAGAGACCCAGTACTTC.

The table lists this clonotype with a few counts. The gene calls are TRBV18 and TRBJ2-1; the D is unclear. Per germline, CDR1 KGHSH and CDR2 LQKENI. The CDR3 is 13 amino acids. Trimming cost V 6 bases and J 1 base, with 7 bases left between them. The CDR3, as DNA: TGTGCCAGCTCGCAAAGTTCCTACAATGAGCAGTTCTTC. The encoded protein is CASSQSSYNEQFF.

At least ten counts were recorded for this clonotype. The chain carries TRBV20-1 and TRBJ2-1; possibly TRBD2 for D (5 bases). V lost 5 bases to trimming and J lost 7 bases, with 15 bases between them. There are 13 residues in the CDR3. Germline lookup yields CDR1 DFQATT and CDR2 SNEGSKA (reference sequence). CDR3 sequence (DNA): TGCAGTGCTCCTCTACTAGGCGGAAATGAGCAGTTCTTC. Protein product: CSAPLLGGNEQFF.

Ten or more counts support this clonotype. The chain couples TRBV19 to TRBJ1-2; a weak D match, TRBD1 (6 bases). The germline V and J ends were trimmed by 4 bases and 2 bases, with 11 bases remaining between them. The CDR3 consists of 14 residues. Germline CDR1 reads LNHDA; CDR2 reads SQIVND (reference sequence). CDR3 DNA: TGTGCCAGTAGTAGGTGGGACACGAACTATGGCTACACCTTC. Translating it yields CASSRWDTNYGYTF.

V usage is TRBV5-6 and J usage is TRBJ1-1; possible D gene TRBD1, 6 bases. Trimming left V 0 bases short and J 1 base short, with 19 bases between. The CDR3 spans 18 residues. Germline V lookup: CDR1 SGHDT, CDR2 YYEEEE. In DNA form, the CDR3 reads TGTGCCAGCAGCTTGGCCGGTGTGGGGGCTCAAAGGAACACTGAAGCTTTCTTT. As protein: CASSLAGVGAQRNTEAFF.

The table lists this clonotype with a few counts. This chain uses TRBV12-3 or TRBV12-4 with TRBJ1-2; TRBD1 matches 9 bases. There are 15 residues in the CDR3. Trimming cost V 4 bases and J 2 bases; bases outside gene matches: 5. CDR3 sequence reads: CASSSSGTGNYGYTF. In DNA, the CDR3 is TGTGCCAGCAGTTCATCCGGGACAGGGAACTATGGCTACACCTTC.

The J gene is TRBJ2-6, the V gene TRBV7-8; D unclear. The CDR3 spans 16 residues. CDR1 SGHVS and CDR2 FQNEAQ come from the germline V gene. V dropped 5 bases and J dropped 0 bases, with 11 bases sitting between them. The CDR3 reads CASSLQVPSGANVLTF. In nucleotides, the CDR3 is TGTGCCAGCAGCCTCCAGGTTCCCTCTGGGGCCAACGTCCTGACTTTC.

This clonotype was seen only a few times. V and J are TRBV11-2 and TRBJ2-7; no definite D call. Per the germline V gene, CDR1 is SGHAT and CDR2 is FQNNGV. The CDR3 is 14 amino acids. V was shortened by 5 bases and J by 7 bases, with 18 bases between the two germline ends. The CDR3 nucleotides are TGTGCCAGCAGCCCCGCCTTCAGGATGCGGGAGCAGTACTTC. This codes for CASSPAFRMREQYF.

This chain uses TRBV5-4 with TRBJ2-5; no definite D call. Trimming took off 0 bases at V and 4 bases at J, with 7 bases between the two ends. Germline loops: CDR1 SGHNT, CDR2 YYREEE (reference sequence). The CDR3 sequence is 13 residues long. The DNA for the CDR3 is TGTGCCAGCAGCTTGGAGTTCAGAGAGACCCAGTACTTC. As protein: CASSLEFRETQYF. Using reference TRBV5-4 and TRBJ2-5 for the parts outside the CDR3, the full variable domain is ETGVTQSPTHLIKTRGQQVTLRCSSQSGHNTVSWYQQALGQGPQFIFQYYREEENGRGNFPPRFSGLQFPNYSSELNVNALELDDSALYLCASSLEFRETQYFGPGTRLLVL.

The genes are TRBV7-2 and TRBJ1-4; no reliable D call. V was trimmed by 1 base and J by 8 bases, leaving 5 bases between them. CDR3 size: 12 residues. CDR1 is SGHTA, CDR2 FQGNSA, per germline. This CDR3 is CASSLGREKLFF. DNA of the CDR3: TGTGCCAGCAGCTTAGGGCGGGAAAAACTGTTTTTT.

This clonotype was picked up a small number of times. This chain connects TRBV10-3 to TRBJ1-1; no definite D call. V was pared by 7 bases and J by 1 base, with 13 bases between. Germline V gives CDR1 ENHRY, CDR2 SYGVKD. The CDR3 consists of 14 residues. The DNA of the CDR3 is TGTGCCATCAACGGAGCCGGCGGGAACACTGAAGCTTTCTTT. Its translation: CAINGAGGNTEAFF.

V and J are TRBV12-3 or TRBV12-4 and TRBJ1-2; 8 positions agree with TRBD1. V trimming: 6 bases; J trimming: 8 bases; junction bases outside the gene matches: 8. This CDR3 comprises 13 residues. CDR3 region: CASRAQGGLGYTF. In DNA form, the CDR3 reads TGTGCCAGCAGGGCACAGGGGGGTTTGGGCTACACCTTC.

The CDR3 protein is CSAWVGGTNSYEQYF. The CDR3 region has the DNA TGCAGCGCCTGGGTAGGAGGCACCAACTCCTACGAGCAGTACTTC. The V gene is TRBV29-1, the J gene TRBJ2-7, with TRBD2 as a possible D gene (5 bases). From germline, CDR1 is SQVTM and CDR2 ANQGSEA. There are 15 residues in the CDR3. V was cut by 7 bases and J by 0 bases, with 19 bases left in between.

Only a few counts were recorded for this clonotype. V and J are TRBV7-2 and TRBJ2-5; D perhaps matches TRBD2 (6 bases). Germline CDR1 reads SGHTA; CDR2 reads FQGNSA. The CDR3 has 14 amino acids. V shed 3 bases and J shed 4 bases, with 12 bases lying between them. This CDR3 is CASSLAWGGETQYF. In nucleotides, the CDR3 is TGTGCCAGCAGCTTGGCCTGGGGAGGAGAGACCCAGTACTTC.

This clonotype turned up a few times. The rearrangement joins TRBV7-3 to TRBJ2-3; D is possibly TRBD1 (7 bases). The germline V gene has CDR1 SGHTA and CDR2 FQGTGA. This CDR3 is built from 17 residues. The V gene lost 5 bases and the J gene lost 1 base, with 19 bases spanning the gap. The CDR3 loop reads CASSRQGGGGGTDTQYF. The CDR3, as DNA: TGTGCCAGCAGCCGACAAGGTGGAGGGGGCGGCACAGATACGCAGTATTTT.